This entry lists 11 T cell receptor beta chains sequenced from one sample in a study of blood T cells in healthy people across ages. The authors ran a second PCR of about 6 to 11 cycles using a sample-barcoded 5' primer and a J-beta primer mix. TCRdb re-called the 5' RACE reads with MiXCR, one entry per CDR3 protein. The repertoire holds just under 750,000 distinct CDR3 sequences, with 22% as singletons. The sequenced sample was blood. These receptor sequences come from a man between 70 and 80 years old in good health.

This chain joins TRBV9 and TRBJ2-3; TRBD2 matches at 8 bases. J was trimmed by 6 bases and V by 1 base; bases with no gene match: 4. The germline CDR1 and CDR2 sequences are SGDLS and YYNGEE. There are 14 residues in the CDR3. CDR3 nucleotide sequence: TGTGCCAGCAGCGTAACGGGGGGGGTTGATACGCAGTATTTT. Residues: CASSVTGGVDTQYF.

This chain links TRBV29-1 with TRBJ2-5, with 10 positions matching TRBD2. The CDR3 is made up of 18 amino acids. In germline, CDR1 is SQVTM, CDR2 ANQGSEA. V lost 4 bases, J lost 3 bases, and 17 bases stayed unmatched. CDR3 bases: TGCAGCGTTGTCGGGACGAGCGGGGGGGATATATTAAAAGAGACCCAGTACTTC. It encodes CSVVGTSGGDILKETQYF.

A few counts support this clonotype. The rearrangement links TRBV19 to TRBJ1-5; possibly TRBD1 for D (5 bases). CDR1 and CDR2 (germline): LNHDA, SQIVND (reference sequence). The CDR3 extends over 13 amino acids. Trimming took 8 bases from V and 7 from J, leaving 15 bases between them. The CDR3 sequence is CASRVAGGQPQHF. The CDR3 DNA reads as TGTGCCAGTCGGGTGGCTGGGGGGCAGCCCCAGCATTTT.

This clonotype came up a few times. The rearrangement uses TRBV29-1 and TRBJ2-3, with a tentative D call TRBD1 (5 bases). From germline, CDR1 is SQVTM and CDR2 ANQGSEA. This CDR3 is built from 12 residues. V lost 6 bases to trimming and J lost 9 bases, with 16 bases between them. The CDR3: CSVGSTDRTQYF. As DNA, the CDR3 is TGCAGCGTCGGATCGACAGACCGAACGCAGTATTTT.

The rearrangement links TRBV10-3 to TRBJ2-1; a weak D match, TRBD1 (6 bases). Per germline, CDR1 ENHRY and CDR2 SYGVKD. The CDR3 covers 14 residues. The V gene lost 2 bases and the J gene lost 4 bases, with 9 bases spanning the gap. CDR3 DNA: TGTGCCATCAGTGAGACAGGGACGTACAATGAGCAGTTCTTC. Translation: CAISETGTYNEQFF.

The chain couples TRBV12-3 or TRBV12-4 to TRBJ2-5; D call uncertain. This CDR3 is 12 amino acids long. Trimming removed 6 bases from V and 4 bases from J, with 9 bases in between. CDR3 DNA sequence: TGTGCCAGCAGGGGATACGGAGAGACCCAGTACTTC. Protein: CASRGYGETQYF.

The CDR3 DNA reads TGTGCCAGCAGTTTTCCCCAGTACCAAGAGACCCAGTACTTC. It codes for CASSFPQYQETQYF. The genes are TRBV28 and TRBJ2-5; no firm D call. This CDR3 contains 14 residues. Germline CDR1 and CDR2: MDHEN and SYDVKM. Trimming cost V 3 bases and J 0 bases, with 8 bases left between them.

The table lists this clonotype with a few counts. The gene calls are TRBV12-3 or TRBV12-4 and TRBJ1-6; D gene unclear. The CDR3 contains 14 residues. The V end lost 5 bases, the J end lost 1 base, and 6 bases lay between the germline ends. The CDR3 protein is CASSPGSYNSPLHF. The CDR3 DNA reads TGTGCCAGCAGTCCTGGATCCTATAATTCACCCCTCCACTTT.

The chain joins TRBV3-1 to TRBJ2-5, with D tentatively TRBD1 or TRBD2 (5 bases each). The J call may be faulty, since TRBJ2-7 better matches the DNA end. CDR3 length: 15 residues. Germline V gene sequence: CDR1 LGHDT, CDR2 YNNKEL (reference sequence). The CDR3 sequence: CASSQDQWGSYEQYF. In DNA form, the CDR3 reads TGTGCCAGCAGCCAAGATCAATGGGGGAGCTACGAGCAGTACTTC.

In this sample, this clonotype turned up a few times. J is TRBJ1-2 and V is TRBV12-3 or TRBV12-4; D is unresolved. Trimming removed 6 bases from V and 7 bases from J, with 15 bases in between. This CDR3 has 13 amino acids. In DNA, the CDR3 is TGTGCCAGCAGCCAGGACTCCTTCGGTGGCTACACCTTC. This gives the protein CASSQDSFGGYTF.

The CDR3 DNA is TGTGCCACCGAGGGACACCAAGACTACGAGCAGTACTTC. It is translated as CATEGHQDYEQYF. The chain employs TRBV28 and TRBJ2-5, with a weak D call TRBD1 (6 bases). The end of the DNA aligns better with TRBJ2-7, so the J call may be wrong. Germline lookup yields CDR1 MDHEN and CDR2 SYDVKM. The CDR3 runs 13 residues.